This T cell receptor beta chain was observed in a study of cytomegalovirus exposure and HLA in healthy donors (dated by TCRdb to 2015 to 2018). Study-level background: According to an earlier analysis of 587 of the donors, about 180 million T cells yielded 117 million unique TCR beta sequences and more than 250 Gb of sequence data. About 280 gigabases of sequencing data and around 85 million unique TCR sequences made up an early release that covered over 550 HLA-typed donors. The genetic ancestry cluster associated with self-reported Caucasian donors included 70% to 85% of the roughly 400 genotyped donors. The aim of the study was to test whether cataloging public T cell receptors could identify signatures of past pathogen exposure. The study profiled the T cell repertoires of 500 to 800 subjects by immunosequencing and related them to cytomegalovirus serostatus. Besides the first cohort of roughly 700 subjects, a separate validation cohort made up of over a hundred different subjects was used. High-throughput TCR immunosequencing, statistical association of individual TCRs with disease status, and machine learning were combined to predict cytomegalovirus infection status. To study patterns of TCR occurrence, a later analysis re-analyzed previously published TCR beta repertoires from several hundred donors and added high-resolution HLA genotyping. Rather than using new phenotypic data, the later analysis identified candidate immune exposures from TCR beta sequences and from how often those sequences occurred across donors. An earlier analysis of more than 450 of the donors used high-throughput TCR beta sequencing to judge whether each TCR beta V gene segment behaved as functional or pseudogenic. Donor age, sex, ethnicity and CMV serostatus were compiled alongside the repertoire data. A later genetic analysis took genome-wide SNP genotypes for about 65% of the 666 donors and used that subset as a discovery cohort. Every repertoire in the discovery cohort had been generated on one and the same sequencing platform. Both class I and class II loci were covered by HLA typing, at four-digit resolution. The number of typed donors differed by locus: roughly 629-640 for A, B, C, DRB1 and DQB1; some 500 for DQA1; approximately 610 for DPA1; and 400 to 480 for DPB1. Roughly five DR-DQ haplotypes were handled as single units for association and clustering because linkage in the cohort was strong. Among around 400 genotyped donors of the cohort, an average of roughly 230,000 unique TCR beta nucleotide sequences was sequenced per donor, of which about 20% were non-productive.

Points the paper makes about the study in general: A later analysis associated some 17,000 TCR beta sequences with specific HLA alleles at a false discovery rate of 0.05. Linkage disequilibrium might explain the correlated functional status among segregating V segments, but an unknown experimental factor could not be ruled out. In a later genetic analysis, fewer N-insertions in productive TCRs were reported among donors in an Asian-associated ancestry cluster than the approximately 630-donor mean. Some IMGT-functional V segments, including TRBV6-2 and TRBV6-3, could not be told apart with the 87-base-pair reads, so those segments were excluded. Presence/absence analyses assumed roughly uniform sequencing depth across donors, an assumption that may not hold. HLA typing was unavailable for some donors at each locus, so association tests used only the typed subset. The sequencing pipeline was judged likely to have produced a cluster of highly shared sequence variants as a technical artifact. In an earlier analysis of roughly 560 of the donors, most TCR beta V segments were observed in productive rearrangements about 90% or about 30% of the time, broadly matching IMGT annotations. CMV serostatus was the only immune exposure information available for the cohort. While some public TCRs were present in many individuals, most TCR sequences turned up only very rarely across donors. A further reported finding was that TCR beta sequences accurately predicted the HLA-A and HLA-B alleles for most subjects in the first cohort. The authors suggested that the approach could potentially be extended to other disease states and immunological phenotypes. Strong co-occurrence of HLA alleles, especially DR and DQ, made assigning TCR associations to individual alleles difficult. In a later analysis, the rate of TCR association differed among HLA loci, with DRB1 alleles having the most associated TCRs and HLA-C alleles having the fewest. In the study, some 160 TCR beta chains were listed as associated with cytomegalovirus. The classifier was reported to diagnose cytomegalovirus status with high specificity and sensitivity in both the original and validation cohorts. Because counts were too low, about 18 rarely observed V segments, including chromosome 9 orphons, were excluded from the earlier analysis of 500 to 700 of the donors. A later genetic analysis associated a missense DCLRE1C variant with V-gene and J-gene trimming of TCR beta chains, and an independent cohort replicated the association. In a later analysis, HLA-associated TCR beta chains showed more clonal expansion and lower generation probabilities than non-associated chains that were equally common. In vitro tests confirmed that a few of the cytomegalovirus-associated TCR beta chains recognize cytomegalovirus antigens. According to a later analysis, most CMV-associated TCR beta chains appeared to be HLA-restricted, and the HLA associations seemed to be driven largely by CMV exposure. Several of the top co-occurrence clusters appeared to be linked to parvovirus B19, influenza, CMV and Epstein-Barr virus, according to a later analysis. In this cohort, only TCR beta chains were sequenced, and detectable features were limited by the absence of alpha or paired-chain data.

For this clone: Its specific antigen is unknown.

The cohort comprised 710 or so healthy bone marrow donors. Cohort members were all nominally healthy when sampled, although unrecorded immune exposures were likely present. The donor was CMV seronegative and was included in the group of 352 seronegative cohort members. A peripheral blood sample was collected from each donor, and TCR beta sequencing was performed on peripheral blood mononuclear cells. Genomic DNA extraction from the blood cell samples was performed with the Qiagen DNeasy Blood Extraction Kit. The library was generated by the immunoSEQ multiplex PCR assay. For the multiplex PCR, a mixture combining 60 forward primers for TCR Vbeta segments and 13 reverse primers for TCR Jbeta segments was used. Amplification of the CDR3 region of rearranged TCR beta genes was performed with a multiplex PCR assay on genomic DNA. The Illumina HiSeq System was used to sequence the amplified TCR beta libraries as 87-base-pair reads. The original methods were these. A later analysis tallied about 77 million unique TCR beta chains across the 650 to 750 repertoires, and about 12 million of those chains were shared by two or more donors. A nearest-neighbor algorithm error-corrected the raw reads and collapsed the reads into unique sequences, merging closely related sequences to remove PCR and sequencing errors. Alignment of CDR3 sequences to IMGT reference sequences was used to assign V, D and J gene segments. For a sequence to be retained, a match of at least six nucleotides was required to both a V gene segment and a J gene segment. Rearrangements were called productive when the CDR3 lacked stop codons and stayed in frame with V and J; all others were non-productive. CDR3 was defined by IMGT convention, running from the second conserved V-encoded cysteine to the conserved J-encoded phenylalanine. In an earlier analysis of 587 of the donors, sequences lacking an unambiguous match to a single V gene segment were excluded. An earlier analysis of 587 of the donors classified V segments as functional when productive rearrangements were above 56.7% and as segregating when the standard deviation between donors was above 5%. A statistical classification framework was developed to diagnose cytomegalovirus status using the catalog of TCR beta chain sequences. In a later analysis, V and J genes were assigned by comparing TCR nucleotide sequences against IMGT/GENE-DB human TR gene sequences. The TCRdist pipeline was used in a later analysis to assign CDR3 sequences and most-parsimonious VDJ recombination scenarios. In a later analysis, every TCR beta chain was defined by the combination of its CDR3 amino acid sequence and its V-gene family, and reads without a unique V-gene family were dropped. A later analysis removed nearly 600 highly shared, low-generation-probability nucleotide sequences to deal with suspected cross-contamination and a sequencing artifact. In a later analysis, a clonal expansion index for each public chain was calculated from normalized within-repertoire ranks of inferred template counts. In a later analysis, generation probabilities were computed using a VDJ recombination model fitted to out-of-frame rearrangements, and the results were checked against IGoR. In a later analysis, hypergeometric tests were used to score TCR-TCR, TCR-HLA and TCR-CMV co-occurrence, with a repertoire-size bias correction applied to TCR pairs. To estimate false discovery rates, a later analysis permuted the HLA or CMV assignments 20 times. In a later analysis, co-occurring TCRs were grouped using DBSCAN, and TCRdist sequence similarity was added for clustering within HLA-allele-positive subsets. For co-occurrence clustering, repertoires with fewer than 30,000 or more than 120,000 public chains were excluded, along with roughly 5 repertoires with anomalous nucleotide sharing. Sourced from immuneACCESS, this table was stored by TCRdb with only in-frame sequences that have V and J called. A share of the clones is absent; for the studies checked, an unresolved V gene accounts for under half, and the remainder has no known explanation. V and J calls and clone size are copied from that table; D and trimming were computed from the DNA. The sample's own table lists roughly 100,000 clones. The ten most abundant clones make up less than 4.5% of the sample.

V ends up 4 bases short and J 5 bases short, with an unmatched junction base count of 10. Including the terminal cysteine and phenylalanine, the CDR3 comprises 16 residues. The kept DNA is CDR3 alone, 48 bases in frame from the first base. The germline V gene supplies CDR1 SGHDN and CDR2 FVKESK. This TCR was sampled from a man aged 35 to 55 in good health and CMV-seronegative. The chain was built from TRBV14 and TRBJ2-5; 10 bases in between match TRBD1. Sequencing was done on a sample of PBMCs. The DNA sequence is given as TGTGCCAGCAGCCGCGATGACAGGGGGCGGAGGGAGACCCAGTACTTC. It is translated as CASSRDDRGRRETQYF.